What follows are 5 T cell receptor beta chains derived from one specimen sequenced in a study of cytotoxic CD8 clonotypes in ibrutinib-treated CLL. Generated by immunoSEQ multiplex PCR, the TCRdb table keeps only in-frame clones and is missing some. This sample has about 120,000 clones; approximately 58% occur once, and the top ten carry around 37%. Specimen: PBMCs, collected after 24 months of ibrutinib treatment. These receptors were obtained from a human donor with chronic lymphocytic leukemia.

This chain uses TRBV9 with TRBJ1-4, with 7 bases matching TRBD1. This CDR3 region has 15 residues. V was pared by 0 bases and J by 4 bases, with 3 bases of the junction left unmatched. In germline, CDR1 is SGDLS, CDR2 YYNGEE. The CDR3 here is CASSVGQGNNEKLFF. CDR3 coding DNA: TGTGCCAGCAGCGTAGGACAGGGAAATAATGAAAAACTGTTTTTT.

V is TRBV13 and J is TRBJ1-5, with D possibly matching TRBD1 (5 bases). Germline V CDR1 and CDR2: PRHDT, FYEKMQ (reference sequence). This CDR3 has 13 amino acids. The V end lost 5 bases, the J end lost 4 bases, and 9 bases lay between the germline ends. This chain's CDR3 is CASSQGVNQPQHF. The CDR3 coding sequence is TGTGCCAGCAGCCAGGGTGTTAATCAGCCCCAGCATTTT.

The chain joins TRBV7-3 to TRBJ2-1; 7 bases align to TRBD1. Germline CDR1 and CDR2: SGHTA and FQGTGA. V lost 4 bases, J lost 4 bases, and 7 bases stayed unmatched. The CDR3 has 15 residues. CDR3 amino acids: CASSSGDRFYNEQFF. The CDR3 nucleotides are TGTGCCAGCAGCTCCGGGGACAGATTTTACAATGAGCAGTTCTTC.

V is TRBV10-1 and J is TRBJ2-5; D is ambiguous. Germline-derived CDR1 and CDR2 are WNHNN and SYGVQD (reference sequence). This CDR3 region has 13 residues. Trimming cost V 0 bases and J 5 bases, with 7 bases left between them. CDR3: CASSESLGETQYF. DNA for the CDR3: TGCGCCAGCAGTGAGTCGTTGGGGGAGACCCAGTACTTC.

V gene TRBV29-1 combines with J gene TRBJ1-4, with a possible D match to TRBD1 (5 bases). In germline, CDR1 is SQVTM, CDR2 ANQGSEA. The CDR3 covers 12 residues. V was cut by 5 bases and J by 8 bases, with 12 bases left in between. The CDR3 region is CSVPPNREKLFF. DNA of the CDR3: TGCAGCGTTCCCCCGAACAGGGAAAAACTGTTTTTT. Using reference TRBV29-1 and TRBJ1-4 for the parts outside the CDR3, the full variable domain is SAVISQKPSRDICQRGTSLTIQCQVDSQVTMMFWYRQQPGQSLTLIATANQGSEATYESGFVIDKFPISRPNLTFSTLTVSNMSPEDSSIYLCSVPPNREKLFFGSGTQLSVL.